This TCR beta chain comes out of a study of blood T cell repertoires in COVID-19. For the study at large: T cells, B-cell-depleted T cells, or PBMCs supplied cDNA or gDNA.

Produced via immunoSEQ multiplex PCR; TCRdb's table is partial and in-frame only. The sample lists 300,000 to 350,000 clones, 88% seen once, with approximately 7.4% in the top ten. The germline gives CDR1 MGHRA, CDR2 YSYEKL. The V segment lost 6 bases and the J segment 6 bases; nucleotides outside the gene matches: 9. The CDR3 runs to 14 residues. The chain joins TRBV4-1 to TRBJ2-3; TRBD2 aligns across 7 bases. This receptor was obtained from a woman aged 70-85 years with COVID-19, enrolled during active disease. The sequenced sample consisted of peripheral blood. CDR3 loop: CASSPWGGDDTQYF. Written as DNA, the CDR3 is TGCGCCAGCAGTCCTTGGGGGGGGGACGATACGCAGTATTTT.